The T cell receptor beta chain described here comes from a study of post-analysis software for immune sequencing data. Across the whole study: Clinical courses comprised relapsing-remitting, secondary progressive and progressive-relapsing multiple sclerosis. Findings and limits, study-wide: Roughly five TRBV segments appeared more often in patients than in controls, and TRBV5-6, TRBV5-1 and TRBV20-1 were among these. Samples sharing a preparation batch grouped tightly together when assessed by F measure.

Notes on this clonotype: As yet, its antigen is unknown.

cDNA libraries for TCR beta contained unique molecular identifiers. TCRdb re-analysed the PCR reads in MiXCR, keeping a single row per CDR3 protein. The sample includes more than 500,000 distinct CDR3 sequences, roughly 34% seen only once; the top ten take 4.5% to 7.5%. With 6 bases removed from V and 6 bases from J, the gap between germline ends came to 17 bases. CDR1 and CDR2 (germline): ENHRY, SYGVKD. This CDR3 region has 14 residues. V usage is TRBV10-3 and J usage is TRBJ1-2; possible D gene TRBD1, 5 bases. This TCR was sampled from a girl aged 2-17 years with multiple sclerosis. Material: blood. The CDR3 nucleotides are TGTGCCATCAGAGGCTCGGGACGGAAAGATGGCTACACCTTC. Protein sequence: CAIRGSGRKDGYTF.